This T cell receptor (beta chain) was sequenced during a study of blood T cell repertoires in COVID-19. Whole-study context: PBMCs, B-cell-depleted T cells, or T cells provided the cDNA or gDNA that made up the material.

Concerning this clone itself: Other nucleotide sequences from this sample produce the same CDR3.

This table comes from immunoSEQ multiplex PCR, and its TCRdb copy is limited to in-frame clones, with some not included. The sample yields about 350,000 clones, 85% to 90% seen once. This TCR derives from a woman in her 50s with COVID-19, enrolled during active disease. Sequencing was done on a sample of peripheral blood.

The CDR3 DNA sequence: TGTGCCAGCTCACCGGGAGGCAATCAGCCCCAGCATTTT. It yields the protein CASSPGGNQPQHF. This chain joins TRBV18 and TRBJ1-5; D not resolved. V lost 3 bases, J lost 2 bases, and 5 bases lay in between. Germline V lookup: CDR1 KGHSH, CDR2 LQKENI. The CDR3 sequence is 13 residues long. The full variable domain, in which reference TRBV18 and TRBJ1-5 provide the parts outside the CDR3, is NAGVMQNPRHLVRRRGQEARLRCSPMKGHSHVYWYRQLPEEGLKFMVYLQKENIIDESGMPKERFSAEFPKEGPSILRIQQVVRGDSAAYFCASSPGGNQPQHFGDGTRLSIL.